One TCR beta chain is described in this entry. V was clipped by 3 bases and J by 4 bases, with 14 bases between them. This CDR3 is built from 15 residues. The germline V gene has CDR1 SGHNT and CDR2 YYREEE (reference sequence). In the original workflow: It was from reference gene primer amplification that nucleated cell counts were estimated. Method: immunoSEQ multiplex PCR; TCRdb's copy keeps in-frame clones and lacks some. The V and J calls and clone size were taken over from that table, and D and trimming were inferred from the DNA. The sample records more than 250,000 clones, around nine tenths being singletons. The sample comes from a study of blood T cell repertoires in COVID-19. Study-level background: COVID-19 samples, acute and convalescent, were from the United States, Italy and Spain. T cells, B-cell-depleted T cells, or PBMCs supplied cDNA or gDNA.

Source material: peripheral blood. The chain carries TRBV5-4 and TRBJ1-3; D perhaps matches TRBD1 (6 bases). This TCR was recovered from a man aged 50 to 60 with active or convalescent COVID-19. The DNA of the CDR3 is TGTGCCAGCAGCTCGCCTCCAGGGGCAGGAAACACCATATATTTT. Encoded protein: CASSSPPGAGNTIYF. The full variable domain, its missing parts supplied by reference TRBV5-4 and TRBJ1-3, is ETGVTQSPTHLIKTRGQQVTLRCSSQSGHNTVSWYQQALGQGPQFIFQYYREEENGRGNFPPRFSGLQFPNYSSELNVNALELDDSALYLCASSSPPGAGNTIYFGEGSWLTVV.